This TCR beta chain was retrieved from a study of regulatory T cells in long-lasting Graves disease (dated by TCRdb to the early 2020s). Describing the broader study: To count as having persistent Graves' disease, a patient had to have received antithyroid drug treatment for over 5 years with TSH receptor autoantibodies remaining persistently positive. This study used TCR sequencing and RNA sequencing of peripheral blood to compare persistent Graves' disease patients against newly diagnosed Graves' disease patients. The study was registered as a clinical trial and conducted in China. A total of about 33 samples underwent TCR sequencing, from about 13 patients with persistent Graves' disease and 20 or so patients with newly diagnosed Graves' disease. In the clinical cohort, patients with persistent Graves' disease had used antithyroid drugs for an average of about 10.3 years. The study at large found these results: Sequencing and analysis were restricted to the TCR beta chain. The small sample size was acknowledged by the authors as a limitation that may reduce accuracy. A larger number of public clonotypes was shared among persistent patients (about 2,700) than among newly diagnosed patients (about 990). The study examined only peripheral blood because the primary lesion, thyroid tissue, could not be accessed. Compared with newly diagnosed patients, patients with persistent Graves' disease had lower TCR Shannon entropy and fewer highly expanded clones, which suggests clonal expansion. Preferential use of TRBV28, TRBJ1-2 and TRBJ2-5 was observed in persistent disease, whereas TRBV20-1 and TRBJ2-1 were favored in newly diagnosed disease.

This clonotype has ten or more counts. The antigen this receptor binds is unknown. No qualities accompany the bases; no much larger clone lies one base away. The library was made by multiplex PCR. Sequenced using an Illumina HiSeq 4000. CDR3 regions were amplified by Arm-PCR with iRepertoire HTBI primers to construct TCR beta libraries. Before sequencing, the PCR products underwent gel purification. The published analysis was carried out like this. Gene usage analysis of CDR3 amino acid clonotypes relied on the roughly 58 TRBV and more than twelve TRBJ segments identified across samples. Filtered high-quality paired reads were merged into contigs using COPE and FqMerger. Contigs were aligned with BLAST to IMGT TRBV, TRBD and TRBJ reference genes, and CDR3 was defined per IMGT. Any clonotype with a frequency above 0.1% was classified as a highly expanded clone. Shannon entropy was used to measure repertoire diversity, and the Gini coefficient was used to measure V-J evenness. Public clonotypes were defined as clonotypes shared by more than one individual. TCRdb took the public reads, trimmed them with fastp at Q25, ran MiXCR for clone calling and kept in-frame beta chains. Each entry merges the rows of one CDR3 protein and shows their most common DNA and genes. What appears here as the V and J calls and clone size reflects TCRdb's work, not the paper's. The sample data list 600,000 to 850,000 distinct CDR3 sequences, and around 32% of these were observed just once. About 42% of the sample rests with the top ten.

The time point label of this sample denotes: persistent/refractory GD, antithyroid drugs over 5 years with positive TRAb. RNA was extracted from PBMCs in TRIzol for both TCR sequencing and RNA sequencing. Graves' disease was diagnosed according to American Thyroid Association guidelines. Patients for the study were recruited at an endocrinology department in Xi'an, China. Each patient gave about 9.1 milliliters of peripheral blood, collected in an EDTA anticoagulant tube. PBMCs were isolated by Ficoll Paque Plus density gradient separation without further T cell sorting. An Agilent 2100 Bioanalyzer and agarose gel were used to assess RNA quality, and a NanoDrop 2000 was used to measure RNA concentration. Trimming takes 4 bases from V and 4 bases from J, and the germline ends sit 11 bases apart. The CDR1 and CDR2 encoded by the germline V gene are MDHEN and SYDVKM. From its cysteine to its phenylalanine, the CDR3 spans 13 amino acids. Just the 39-base CDR3 DNA is kept, in frame starting at base 1.

The TCR sequence derives from a female donor with Graves disease. This specimen consisted of peripheral blood mononuclear cells (PBMCs), obtained when the disease was refractory, from a patient treated with antithyroid drugs. The chain uses TRBV28 and TRBJ2-7, with a weak D call of TRBD2 (5 bases match). In nucleotide form, the sequence is TGTGCCAGCAGTTCTAATTCGGGATACGAGCAGTACTTC. The translation is CASSSNSGYEQYF. The full variable domain, with segments outside the CDR3 supplied by the reference TRBV28 and TRBJ2-7 proteins, appears as DVKVTQSSRYLVKRTGEKVFLECVQDMDHENMFWYRQDPGLGLRLIYFSYDVKMKEKGDIPEGYSVSREKKERFSLILESASTNQTSMYLCASSSNSGYEQYFGPGTRLTVT.